The T cell receptor (beta chain) under discussion was sequenced for a study of cytomegalovirus exposure and HLA in healthy donors. The CDR3 runs to 13 residues. Trimming cost V 6 bases and J 8 bases; bases outside gene matches: 10. CDR1 is SQVTM, CDR2 ANQGSEA, per germline. Vbeta (60) and Jbeta (13) primers were used in the PCR. Profiling relied on immunoSEQ multiplex PCR, and the TCRdb table lists in-frame clones only, not all of them. Of about 280,000 clones in the sample, roughly 90% were seen once. The receptor was derived from a woman aged 18 to 35 in good health and CMV-seronegative. Material: PBMCs. The chain employs TRBV29-1 and TRBJ1-2; 9 bases are a match to TRBD1. The CDR3 coding sequence is TGCAGCGTCTCCGGGGGGACAGGGTCAGGCTACACCTTC. Protein product: CSVSGGTGSGYTF.